The 32 T cell receptor beta chains below come from one sample, sequenced in a study of blood T cell repertoires in COVID-19. Using immunoSEQ multiplex PCR, the repertoire was profiled, and TCRdb retains in-frame clones only, with some absent. The repertoire includes fewer than 300,000 clones, approximately 92% of them detected once, and 0.95% to 1.2% sits in the top ten. The sample was PBMCs or T cells enriched from blood (not recorded which). Source of these receptors: a woman aged 30 to 39 who had recovered from COVID-19.

V and J are TRBV14 and TRBJ1-1; D ambiguous. The CDR3 is 14 amino acids. In germline, CDR1 is SGHDN, CDR2 FVKESK. With 4 bases removed from V and 4 bases from J, the gap between germline ends came to 13 bases. In nucleotides, the CDR3 is TGTGCCAGCAGCCGGTGGAATGGAGGCACTGAAGCTTTCTTT. Translating gives CASSRWNGGTEAFF.

The chain joins TRBV28 to TRBJ2-1, with 14 bases identical to TRBD2. Trimming took 6 bases from V and 12 from J; bases not matched to a gene: 16. The CDR3 is 17 amino acids. Germline V gene sequence: CDR1 MDHEN, CDR2 SYDVKM. CDR3 residues: CASSYEKGTSGRRGQFF. CDR3 nucleotide sequence: TGTGCCAGCAGCTACGAAAAGGGGACTAGCGGGAGAAGGGGGCAGTTCTTC.

The chain carries TRBV29-1 and TRBJ2-5, with 7 bases identical to TRBD1. The CDR3 consists of 12 residues. Trimming removed 7 bases from V and 4 bases from J; junction bases left unmatched: 6. Germline-derived CDR1 and CDR2 are SQVTM and ANQGSEA. DNA for the CDR3: TGCAGCGCCCGACAGGGCTCAGAGACCCAGTACTTC. It encodes CSARQGSETQYF.

The chain employs TRBV7-8 and TRBJ2-6, with a weak D call TRBD2 (5 bases). This CDR3 is 13 amino acids long. The germline V and J ends were trimmed by 6 bases and 8 bases, with 11 bases remaining between them. CDR1 SGHVS and CDR2 FQNEAQ come from the germline V gene. CDR3 coding DNA: TGTGCCAGCAGGGAACTAGAAACCAACGTCCTGACTTTC. It specifies CASRELETNVLTF.

The CDR3: CASSRLAGDYEQYF. As DNA, the CDR3 is TGTGCCAGCAGCCGACTAGCGGGGGACTACGAGCAGTACTTC. The rearrangement uses TRBV11-2 and TRBJ2-7; 12 nucleotides match TRBD2. The CDR3 is 14 residues long. Germline CDR1 SGHAT, CDR2 FQNNGV. V lost 5 bases, J lost 3 bases, and 2 bases stayed unmatched. Combining the CDR3 with reference TRBV11-2 and TRBJ2-7 gives the whole variable domain EAGVAQSPRYKIIEKRQSVAFWCNPISGHATLYWYQQILGQGPKLLIQFQNNGVVDDSQLPKDRFSAERLKGVDSTLKIQPAKLEDSAVYLCASSRLAGDYEQYFGPGTRLTVT.

A few counts support this clone. The chain's CDR3 is CASSSSGSSYNEQFF. DNA of the CDR3: TGTGCCAGCAGTTCTAGCGGGAGCTCCTACAATGAGCAGTTCTTC. The chain links TRBV28 to TRBJ2-1; 10 nucleotides align to TRBD2. J was trimmed by 0 bases and V by 4 bases; bases with no gene match: 0. Germline V gene sequence: CDR1 MDHEN, CDR2 SYDVKM. This CDR3 region has 15 residues.

The J gene is TRBJ2-1, the V gene TRBV27; 7 bases match TRBD1. V lost 5 bases, J lost 8 bases, and 12 bases stayed unmatched. The CDR3 totals 15 residues. Germline V gene sequence: CDR1 MNHEY, CDR2 SMNVEV (reference sequence). The CDR3 nucleotides are TGTGCCAGCAGTCAACGGACAGGAGTTGGCTATGAGCAGTTCTTC. Its translation: CASSQRTGVGYEQFF.

The chain links TRBV6-5 to TRBJ2-6; maybe TRBD1 (6 bases). V lost 2 bases and J 4 bases, leaving 12 bases between the germline ends. This CDR3 spans 16 amino acids. Germline CDR1 reads MNHEY; CDR2 reads SVGAGI. CDR3 DNA: TGTGCCAGCAGTTACACTAACAGGGCCGGGGCCAACGTCCTGACTTTC. It translates to CASSYTNRAGANVLTF.

This chain uses TRBV7-2 with TRBJ1-2; 9 bases match TRBD1. CDR1 is SGHTA and CDR2 is FQGNSA in the germline V gene. CDR3 size: 15 residues. Trimming cost V 5 bases and J 2 bases; bases outside gene matches: 6. CDR3 amino acids: CASSPSGQGNYGYTF. The CDR3 DNA follows: TGTGCCAGCAGCCCATCGGGACAGGGAAACTATGGCTACACCTTC.

This sequence joins TRBV5-5 and TRBJ2-1; no reliable D call. Germline CDR1 SGHKS, CDR2 YYEKEE (reference sequence). Trimming left V 6 bases short and J 6 bases short, with 13 bases between. This CDR3 is built from 13 residues. The CDR3 DNA follows: TGTGCCAGCATACTTGCTGATTTCAATGAGCAGTTCTTC. It is translated as CASILADFNEQFF.

This clone was picked up one time. The chain combines TRBV6-2 or TRBV6-3 with TRBJ2-1, with TRBD1 matching 9 bases. V lost 2 bases and J lost 3; bases outside the gene matches: 2. The CDR3 is 15 amino acids. Germline loops: CDR1 MNHEY, CDR2 SVGEGT. Here the CDR3 DNA reads TGTGCCAGCAGTTACGGGACAGGGTACTACAATGAGCAGTTCTTC. Translating it yields CASSYGTGYYNEQFF.

This clone was found once. The V gene is TRBV4-1, the J gene TRBJ1-1; D is unclear. The ends were cut back, 0 bases at V and 4 bases at J, with 9 bases in the middle. CDR3 length: 14 amino acids. Germline CDR1 MGHRA, CDR2 YSYEKL. This chain's CDR3 is CASSQESRPTEAFF. CDR3 bases: TGCGCCAGCAGCCAAGAGAGCAGGCCCACTGAAGCTTTCTTT.

This clone was counted once. The DNA for the CDR3 is TGTGCCGCCCAGGGGCCGAACACCGGGGAGCTGTTTTTT. It is translated as CAAQGPNTGELFF. The rearrangement links TRBV18 to TRBJ2-2, with D possibly TRBD1 on 6 matching bases. The CDR3 is 13 amino acids. CDR1 is KGHSH, CDR2 LQKENI, per germline. V was pared by 11 bases and J by 0 bases, with 10 bases between.

The chain employs TRBV7-2 and TRBJ1-5, with 8 bases fitting TRBD1. The V gene's germline CDR1 is SGHTA and CDR2 FQGNSA. The V gene end was trimmed by 3 bases and the J gene end by 7 bases; junction bases not matched to a gene: 5. CDR3 length: 14 amino acids. DNA for the CDR3: TGTGCCAGCAGCTTGCCAGGGGGCAGACAGCCCCAGCATTTT. It translates to CASSLPGGRQPQHF.

The chain couples TRBV6-2 or TRBV6-3 to TRBJ1-5; TRBD1 matches at 9 bases. The CDR3 loop spans 20 amino acids. Trimming took 3 bases from V and 0 from J; bases not matched to a gene: 15. The V gene's germline CDR1 is MNHEY and CDR2 SVGEGT. The CDR3 DNA is TGTGCCAGCAGTTATTCTTCGGGACAGGGAGGGTTTTTTAGCAATCAGCCCCAGCATTTT. Its protein is CASSYSSGQGGFFSNQPQHF.

This clone was found a few times. This sequence joins TRBV14 and TRBJ2-3, with 11 bases aligning to TRBD2. The J segment lost 4 bases and the V segment lost 4 bases, leaving 19 bases of the junction unmatched. This CDR3 is 20 amino acids long. CDR1 and CDR2 (germline): SGHDN, FVKESK. The CDR3 DNA sequence: TGTGCCAGCAGCCGGTGGGTAGCGGGAGGGCCTCGACAATCCGCAGATACGCAGTATTTT. Residues: CASSRWVAGGPRQSADTQYF.

V usage is TRBV30 and J usage is TRBJ1-2; possibly TRBD1 for D (5 bases). V lost 5 bases and J 1 base, leaving 11 bases between the germline ends. Germline CDR1 and CDR2: GTSNPN and SVGIG (reference sequence). This CDR3 has 13 residues. The CDR3 coding sequence is TGTGCCTGGGCGACAGTGAATAACTATGGCTACACCTTC. Its translation is CAWATVNNYGYTF. The full variable domain, completed using reference TRBV30 and TRBJ1-2, is SQTIHQWPATLVQPVGSPLSLECTVEGTSNPNLYWYRQAAGRGLQLLFYSVGIGQISSEVPQNLSASRPQDRQFILSSKKLLLSDSGFYLCAWATVNNYGYTFGSGTRLTVV.

This rearrangement joins TRBV7-3 to TRBJ2-3, with D possibly TRBD2 on 6 matching bases. Germline assignment: CDR1 SGHTA and CDR2 FQGTGA. V dropped 4 bases and J dropped 2 bases, with 16 bases sitting between them. The CDR3 runs 16 residues. The CDR3 nucleotides are TGTGCCAGCAGCTCCCGTGATAGCGGCCCCACAGATACGCAGTATTTT. It codes for CASSSRDSGPTDTQYF. Drawing the rest from reference TRBV7-3 and TRBJ2-3, the complete variable domain is GAGVSQTPSNKVTEKGKYVELRCDPISGHTALYWYRQSLGQGPEFLIYFQGTGAADDSGLPNDRFFAVRPEGSVSTLKIQRTERGDSAVYLCASSSRDSGPTDTQYFGPGTRLTVL.

The chain links TRBV2 to TRBJ2-7, with a possible D match to TRBD2 (6 bases). The CDR3 has 14 residues. Looked up from germline, CDR1 is SNHLY and CDR2 is FYNNEI. V dropped 7 bases and J dropped 2 bases, with 15 bases sitting between them. The CDR3 sequence: CASIISGGAYEQYF. In DNA, the CDR3 is TGTGCCAGCATTATAAGCGGAGGGGCCTACGAGCAGTACTTC.

V usage is TRBV4-3 and J usage is TRBJ2-3; 10 bases align to TRBD2. The V and J ends lost 0 bases and 7 bases, in that order; junction bases with no gene match: 10. CDR1 LGHNA and CDR2 YSLEER come from the germline V gene. This CDR3 spans 17 amino acids. The DNA for the CDR3 is TGCGCCAGCAGCCAAGAAGGCGGACTAGCGGTTGGAAATACGCAGTATTTT. It yields the protein CASSQEGGLAVGNTQYF.

In this sample, this clone turned up once. V usage is TRBV29-1 and J usage is TRBJ1-1; 9 positions agree with TRBD1. This CDR3 comprises 15 residues. Germline CDR1 reads SQVTM; CDR2 reads ANQGSEA. The trim removed 2 bases at V and 4 bases at J, leaving 8 bases unmatched. The CDR3 here is CSVEFRDRVSTEAFF. The CDR3 DNA sequence: TGCAGCGTTGAATTCCGGGACAGGGTTAGCACTGAAGCTTTCTTT.

The rearrangement uses TRBV6-5 and TRBJ2-7; 8 positions match TRBD2. The trim removed 8 bases at V and 0 bases at J, leaving 9 bases unmatched. This CDR3 contains 15 residues. CDR1 and CDR2 from the germline V gene are MNHEY and SVGAGI. The CDR3 is CASSPTSGSSYEQYF. In DNA form, the CDR3 reads TGTGCCAGCTCCCCCACTAGCGGTAGCTCCTACGAGCAGTACTTC.

V gene TRBV19 combines with J gene TRBJ1-1; D gene uncertain. This CDR3 comprises 18 residues. CDR1 LNHDA and CDR2 SQIVND come from the germline V gene (reference sequence). V was trimmed by 7 bases and J by 7 bases, leaving 31 bases between them. The CDR3 DNA reads as TGTGCCAGTACCATTCTCCCATGGGCCGGCAGTCGGGAAGGTGAAGCTTTCTTT. This translates into CASTILPWAGSREGEAFF.

The chain has TRBV28 and TRBJ2-1; 8 bases line up with TRBD2. The CDR3 has 15 amino acids. Per the germline V gene, CDR1 is MDHEN and CDR2 is SYDVKM. J was trimmed by 5 bases and V by 7 bases; bases with no gene match: 10. In nucleotides, the CDR3 is TGTGCCAGCACCCCAGCGGGAGAAGTTAACAATGAGCAGTTCTTC. Residues: CASTPAGEVNNEQFF.

CDR3 sequence (DNA): TGTGCCAGCAGCCGAACACGTACTGAGCAGTTCTTC. Protein product: CASSRTRTEQFF. V and J are TRBV11-1 and TRBJ2-1, with D uncertain. CDR3 length: 12 residues. Between the trimmed V and J ends, which lost 5 bases and 9 bases, there was a span of 11 bases. Germline values: CDR1 SGHAT, CDR2 FQDESV (reference sequence).

The chain joins TRBV10-3 to TRBJ1-2; 7 bases agree with TRBD1. The germline V gene encodes CDR1 ENHRY and CDR2 SYGVKD. J was trimmed by 6 bases and V by 0 bases; bases with no gene match: 4. There are 14 residues in the CDR3. CDR3 in amino acids: CAISESGQVDGYTF. The CDR3 bases are TGTGCCATCAGTGAGTCTGGACAGGTAGATGGCTACACCTTC.

V usage is TRBV19 and J usage is TRBJ2-7; 10 bases align to TRBD1. The germline gives CDR1 LNHDA, CDR2 SQIVND (reference sequence). The trim removed 3 bases at V and 3 bases at J, leaving 5 bases unmatched. The CDR3 loop spans 15 amino acids. The CDR3 protein is CASSIRGQGNYEQYF. In DNA form, the CDR3 reads TGTGCCAGTAGTATTAGGGGACAGGGGAACTACGAGCAGTACTTC. Supplemented by reference TRBV19 and TRBJ2-7, the full variable domain reads DGGITQSPKYLFRKEGQNVTLSCEQNLNHDAMYWYRQDPGQGLRLIYYSQIVNDFQKGDIAEGYSVSREKKESFPLTVTSAQKNPTAFYLCASSIRGQGNYEQYFGPGTRLTVT.

This chain uses TRBV7-2 with TRBJ2-2, with 8 bases fitting TRBD2. Trimming cost V 1 base and J 5 bases; bases outside gene matches: 3. Germline V gene sequence: CDR1 SGHTA, CDR2 FQGNSA. The CDR3 length is 15 residues. The CDR3 protein is CASSLGSGGTGELFF. CDR3 sequence (DNA): TGTGCCAGCAGCTTAGGTTCGGGAGGGACCGGGGAGCTGTTTTTT.

This chain connects TRBV27 to TRBJ2-1; possibly TRBD2 for D (5 bases). The V and J ends lost 4 bases and 2 bases respectively, with 12 bases between them. CDR1 is MNHEY and CDR2 is SMNVEV in the germline V gene (reference sequence). This CDR3 is built from 15 residues. The CDR3 region is CASSSRGPPYNEQFF. In nucleotides, the CDR3 is TGTGCCAGCAGTTCACGGGGTCCCCCCTACAATGAGCAGTTCTTC.

The V and J genes are TRBV28 and TRBJ1-3, with 8 bases lining up with TRBD1. The CDR3 totals 15 residues. CDR1 MDHEN and CDR2 SYDVKM come from the germline V gene. The ends lost 0 bases at V and 3 bases at J; junction bases unmatched: 1. CDR3 protein: CASSLWDRVGNTIYF. The CDR3 DNA reads as TGTGCCAGCAGTTTATGGGACAGGGTTGGAAACACCATATATTTT. Supplemented by reference TRBV28 and TRBJ1-3, the full variable domain reads DVKVTQSSRYLVKRTGEKVFLECVQDMDHENMFWYRQDPGLGLRLIYFSYDVKMKEKGDIPEGYSVSREKKERFSLILESASTNQTSMYLCASSLWDRVGNTIYFGEGSWLTVV.

The chain recombines TRBV10-3 with TRBJ1-6; TRBD1 matches 8 bases. The CDR3 spans 14 residues. The J segment lost 5 bases and the V segment lost 6 bases, leaving 3 bases of the junction unmatched. Per the germline V gene, CDR1 is ENHRY and CDR2 is SYGVKD. The CDR3 bases are TGTGCCATCAGCACGGGACAGGATAATTCACCCCTCCACTTT. Encoded protein: CAISTGQDNSPLHF.

V and J are TRBV5-5 and TRBJ2-7; 7 bases align to TRBD1. V was pared by 4 bases and J by 4 bases, with 11 bases of the junction left unmatched. This CDR3 comprises 15 residues. Germline values: CDR1 SGHKS, CDR2 YYEKEE (reference sequence). CDR3 nucleotide sequence: TGTGCCAGCAGCACGCCGGGACAGCGACATTACGAGCAGTACTTC. Residues: CASSTPGQRHYEQYF.